This is a list of T cell receptor beta chains from one sample in a study of blood T cells in healthy people across ages. MiXCR, run by TCRdb on the 5' RACE reads, gives a single entry per CDR3 protein. Of some 800,000 distinct CDR3 sequences in the sample, 25% were seen once. In addition, the sample was reused for a study of T cells of mothers and their children.

Input material: blood. The source is a boy between 10 and 17 years old in good health. CDR3s include the opening cysteine and the closing phenylalanine or tryptophan.

J	V	CDR3
TRBJ2-5	TRBV9	CASSGSVVGGLYNEQSF
TRBJ2-3	TRBV7-9	CASSLGVAGGADTQYF
TRBJ1-1	TRBV14	CASSQDLGFGAEAFF
TRBJ2-6	TRBV9	CASSGQYSGANVLTF
TRBJ2-7	TRBV9	CASSGGGVEQYF
-	TRBV7-8	CASSSGLAGGHHEQYF
TRBJ2-4	TRBV6-6	CASTRGGSKNIQYF
TRBJ2-7	TRBV10-3	CAISEPVTDYEQYF
TRBJ1-6	TRBV5-1	CASSLGGQNYNSPLHF
TRBJ2-5	TRBV7-9	CASSSGTIETQYF
TRBJ2-3	TRBV29-1	CSVEQVADTQYF
TRBJ1-4	TRBV28	CASSAPRGEKLFF
TRBJ2-1	TRBV7-9	CANTRGSGTYNEQFF
TRBJ2-4	TRBV20-1	CSARRNRESMAKNIQYF
TRBJ2-5	TRBV5-1	CASSLVAPEETQYF